One and the same sample provided the 3 T cell receptor beta chains below, sequenced in a study of T-cell reconstitution after alpha-beta-depleted transplantation in children. Molecular barcoding with unique molecular identifiers was used for the TCRbeta library. Via MiXCR, TCRdb re-called the PCR reads, giving one row per CDR3 protein. The table records approximately 420,000 distinct CDR3 sequences, approximately 11% of them present only once. The material sequenced was PBMCs from the stem cell graft donor, taken from the stem cell graft. The receptors were gathered from a human donor who donated a stem cell graft to a child with acute myeloid leukemia.

The rearrangement joins TRBV5-1 to TRBJ2-5, with 9 bases matching TRBD1. This CDR3 has 16 amino acids. J was trimmed by 5 bases and V by 1 base; bases with no gene match: 9. The germline gives CDR1 SGHRS, CDR2 YFSETQ. The CDR3 reads CASSLSGQGSSETQYF. The CDR3 bases are TGCGCCAGCAGCTTGAGTGGACAGGGGTCTTCTGAGACCCAGTACTTC.

CDR3: CASSLRARVGSGELFF. CDR3 nucleotides: TGTGCCAGCAGTTTGCGGGCAAGGGTCGGGAGCGGGGAGCTGTTTTTT. The chain has TRBV12-3 or TRBV12-4 and TRBJ2-2; perhaps TRBD2 as D (6 bases). V was shortened by 3 bases and J by 7 bases, with 18 bases between the two germline ends. The CDR3 covers 16 residues.

This clonotype was seen only a few times. The CDR3 DNA follows: TGTGCCAGCAGCTCCCAAAGGACAGCCAATGAGCAGTTCTTC. This translates into CASSSQRTANEQFF. The chain couples TRBV7-2 to TRBJ2-1, with TRBD1 as a possible D gene (6 bases). V lost 4 bases and J lost 6, with 13 bases in between. The germline gives CDR1 SGHTA, CDR2 FQGNSA. This CDR3 is 14 amino acids long.